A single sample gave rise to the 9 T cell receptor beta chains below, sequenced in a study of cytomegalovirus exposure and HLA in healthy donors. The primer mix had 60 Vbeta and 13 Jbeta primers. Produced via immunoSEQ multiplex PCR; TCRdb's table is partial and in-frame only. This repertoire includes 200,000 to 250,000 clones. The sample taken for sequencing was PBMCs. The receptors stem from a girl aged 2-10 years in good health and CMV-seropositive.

The CDR3 region has the DNA TGCGCCAGCAGCTTTGTTAGCGGGCCTTACGAGCAGTACTTC. Its translation: CASSFVSGPYEQYF. The rearrangement uses TRBV5-1 and TRBJ2-7; 7 bases are a match to TRBD2. Germline V gene lookup returns CDR1 SGHRS and CDR2 YFSETQ. The CDR3 extends over 14 amino acids. V dropped 2 bases and J dropped 4; count of bases not matched to a gene: 6. The full variable domain, its missing parts supplied by reference TRBV5-1 and TRBJ2-7, is KAGVTQTPRYLIKTRGQQVTLSCSPISGHRSVSWYQQTPGQGLQFLFEYFSETQRNKGNFPGRFSGRQFSNSRSEMNVSTLELGDSALYLCASSFVSGPYEQYFGPGTRLTVT.

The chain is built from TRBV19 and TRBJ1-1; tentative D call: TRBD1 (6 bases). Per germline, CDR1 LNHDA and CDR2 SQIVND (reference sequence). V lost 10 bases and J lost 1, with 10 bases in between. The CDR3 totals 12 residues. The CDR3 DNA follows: TGTGCCACCTCGGACAGGAACACTGAAGCTTTCTTT. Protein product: CATSDRNTEAFF.

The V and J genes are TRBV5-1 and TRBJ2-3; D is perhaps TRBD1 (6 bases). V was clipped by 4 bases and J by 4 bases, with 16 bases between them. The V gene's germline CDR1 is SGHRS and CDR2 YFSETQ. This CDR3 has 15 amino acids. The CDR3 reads CASSLTPQGPDTQYF. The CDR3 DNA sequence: TGCGCCAGCAGCCTAACGCCTCAGGGGCCAGATACGCAGTATTTT. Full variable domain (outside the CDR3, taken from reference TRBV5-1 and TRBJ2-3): KAGVTQTPRYLIKTRGQQVTLSCSPISGHRSVSWYQQTPGQGLQFLFEYFSETQRNKGNFPGRFSGRQFSNSRSEMNVSTLELGDSALYLCASSLTPQGPDTQYFGPGTRLTVL.

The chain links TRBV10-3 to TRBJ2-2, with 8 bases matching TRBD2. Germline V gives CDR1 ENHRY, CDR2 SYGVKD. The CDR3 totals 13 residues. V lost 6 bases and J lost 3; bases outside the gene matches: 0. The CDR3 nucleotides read TGTGCCATCAGACTAGCGGACACCGGGGAGCTGTTTTTT. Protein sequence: CAIRLADTGELFF.

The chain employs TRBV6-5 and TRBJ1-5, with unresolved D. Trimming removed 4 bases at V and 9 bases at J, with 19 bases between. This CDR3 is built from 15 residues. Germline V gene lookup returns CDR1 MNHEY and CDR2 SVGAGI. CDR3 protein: CASSLNRVAVWPQHF. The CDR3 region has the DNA TGTGCCAGCAGTTTAAACCGGGTCGCCGTATGGCCCCAGCATTTT.

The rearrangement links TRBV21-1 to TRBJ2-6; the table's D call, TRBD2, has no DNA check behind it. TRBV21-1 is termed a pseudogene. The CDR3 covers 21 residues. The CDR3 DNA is TGTGCCAGCAGCAAAGAGGCTTCTGGAGGGACGGCAGAAGCTGGGGCCAACGTCCTGACTTTC. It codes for CASSKEASGGTAEAGANVLTF.

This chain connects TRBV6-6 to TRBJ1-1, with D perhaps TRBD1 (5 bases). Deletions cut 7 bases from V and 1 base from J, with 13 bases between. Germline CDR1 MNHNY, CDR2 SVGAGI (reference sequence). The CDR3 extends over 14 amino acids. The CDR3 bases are TGTGCCAGCACCACTGGGGGGAGGAACACTGAAGCTTTCTTT. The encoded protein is CASTTGGRNTEAFF.

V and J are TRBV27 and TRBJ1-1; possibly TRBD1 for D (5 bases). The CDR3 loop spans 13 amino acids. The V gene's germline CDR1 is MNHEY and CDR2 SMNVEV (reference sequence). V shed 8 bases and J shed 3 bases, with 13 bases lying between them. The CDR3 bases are TGTGCCAGCGGCAGGGATGGGTACACTGAAGCTTTCTTT. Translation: CASGRDGYTEAFF.

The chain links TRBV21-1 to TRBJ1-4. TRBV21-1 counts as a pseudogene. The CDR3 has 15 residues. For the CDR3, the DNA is TGTGCCAGCAAGAAGCCCGTAATGGCTAATGAAAAACTGTTTTTT. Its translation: CASKKPVMANEKLFF.